Here is one T cell receptor (beta chain) with its context. The entirety of the isolated RNA underwent reverse transcription, so expressed TCRB transcripts were sequenced. This table comes from immunoSEQ multiplex PCR, and its TCRdb copy is limited to in-frame clones, with some not included. The sample includes 200,000 to 250,000 clones, roughly 70% of them seen just once. The data are from a study of beta chain features in type 1 diabetes. This receptor was taken from a man aged 25 to 40 in good health. Sequenced material: naive CD4+ T cells from blood.

This CDR3 is CASTASNEQFF. The CDR3 region has the DNA TGTGCCAGCACCGCTAGCAATGAGCAGTTCTTC. This chain connects TRBV7-8 to TRBJ2-1; no reliable D call. Trimming shortened V by 7 bases and J by 6 bases, and 7 bases separated the two germline ends. This CDR3 contains 11 residues. In germline, CDR1 is SGHVS, CDR2 FQNEAQ.